This TCR beta chain was profiled in a study of T cell changes during pregnancy in multiple sclerosis. Method: immunoSEQ multiplex PCR; TCRdb's copy keeps in-frame clones and lacks some. The sample includes fewer than 150,000 clones, roughly 97% of them seen just once. Germline loops: CDR1 MNHEY, CDR2 SMNVEV (reference sequence). Deletions cut 5 bases from V and 6 bases from J, with 20 bases between. The CDR3 spans 16 residues. The starting material was peripheral blood, obtained after pregnancy. The chain employs TRBV27 and TRBJ2-1; a weak D match, TRBD2 (6 bases). The receptor comes from a female donor with multiple sclerosis, enrolled in a pregnancy study. The CDR3 nucleotides are TGTGCCAGCAGTACCCGTCGAACCCCGCGGGGCAATGAGCAGTTCTTC. Translated: CASSTRRTPRGNEQFF.